A single sample is the source of the 26 T cell receptor beta chains below, sequenced in a study of T-cell reconstitution after alpha-beta-depleted transplantation in children. Preparation of the TCRbeta library was carried out with unique molecular identifiers. In TCRdb, the PCR reads were re-called with MiXCR into one record per CDR3 protein. Of around 800,000 distinct CDR3 sequences in the sample, 16% were seen once. Here the sequenced sample was PBMCs, mostly from graft donor cells, taken 360 days after TCRalphabeta/CD19-depleted stem cell transplant. These receptors all stem from a male patient younger than 18 who had a stem cell transplant for acute lymphoblastic leukemia, so the T cells may come from the graft donor.

This clonotype has a handful of counts. The chain links TRBV12-3 or TRBV12-4 to TRBJ2-1; 14 bases fit TRBD2. V shed 6 bases and J 7 bases; nucleotides not matched to a gene: 8. This CDR3 has 16 residues. This chain's CDR3 is CASSPGLAGVRNEQFF. The CDR3 DNA follows: TGTGCCAGCAGCCCGGGACTAGCGGGAGTTAGGAATGAGCAGTTCTTC.

This clonotype was seen ten or more times. This sequence joins TRBV7-9 and TRBJ2-3; D not certain. The V end was cut by 8 bases, the J end by 2 bases, with 8 bases between. From germline, CDR1 is SEHNR and CDR2 FQNEAQ (reference sequence). CDR3 length: 12 amino acids. In DNA, the CDR3 is TGTGCCAGCCAAGCGTTCACAGATACGCAGTATTTT. Translating gives CASQAFTDTQYF.

This clonotype was picked up a small number of times. One end of the junction is discordant with germline, which a read error may explain. The chain couples TRBV7-9 to TRBJ2-1, with a weak D call TRBD1 (6 bases). Germline lookup yields CDR1 SEHNR and CDR2 FQNEAQ (reference sequence). The CDR3 covers 13 residues. CDR3 coding DNA: TGTGCCAGCACCTTAAATGCCAGGGGTGAGCAGTTCTTC. It is translated as CASTLNARGEQFF.

This clonotype showed up just a few times. The rearrangement uses TRBV7-3 and TRBJ2-7; maybe TRBD1 (6 bases). V was cut by 5 bases and J by 1 base, with 12 bases left in between. The germline gives CDR1 SGHTA, CDR2 FQGTGA. CDR3 length: 14 amino acids. The CDR3 nucleotides read TGTGCCAGCAGCCTTCAACAGGGATCCTACGAGCAGTACTTC. It specifies CASSLQQGSYEQYF. Variable domain in full (rest from reference TRBV7-3 and TRBJ2-7): GAGVSQTPSNKVTEKGKYVELRCDPISGHTALYWYRQSLGQGPEFLIYFQGTGAADDSGLPNDRFFAVRPEGSVSTLKIQRTERGDSAVYLCASSLQQGSYEQYFGPGTRLTVT.

The chain uses TRBV5-1 and TRBJ1-2, with a possible D match to TRBD1 (6 bases). Trimming stripped 4 bases from V and 0 bases from J, with 10 bases between. Germline values: CDR1 SGHRS, CDR2 YFSETQ. CDR3 length equals 14 residues. The CDR3 region is CASSRTAANYGYTF. CDR3 in DNA: TGCGCCAGCAGCAGGACAGCCGCTAACTATGGCTACACCTTC.

The chain combines TRBV15 with TRBJ2-1; D unclear. The CDR3 runs to 15 residues. The germline V gene has CDR1 LNHNV and CDR2 YYDKDF (reference sequence). Trimming took 5 bases from V and 3 from J, leaving 14 bases between them. The CDR3 bases are TGTGCCACCAGCCTTCAGAAGGATTTCTACAATGAGCAGTTCTTC. The encoded protein is CATSLQKDFYNEQFF.

The genes are TRBV30 and TRBJ2-5; D unresolved. The CDR3 has 14 residues. Germline CDR1 reads GTSNPN; CDR2 reads SVGIG (reference sequence). V gave up 0 bases and J gave up 3 bases, with 11 bases separating them. The CDR3 protein is CAWSVGSDEETQYF. The CDR3 DNA reads as TGTGCCTGGAGTGTAGGGTCGGATGAAGAGACCCAGTACTTC. The entire variable domain, with the rest obtained from reference TRBV30 and TRBJ2-5, is as follows: SQTIHQWPATLVQPVGSPLSLECTVEGTSNPNLYWYRQAAGRGLQLLFYSVGIGQISSEVPQNLSASRPQDRQFILSSKKLLLSDSGFYLCAWSVGSDEETQYFGPGTRLLVL.

The genes are TRBV29-1 and TRBJ2-2; the match to TRBD1 covers 7 bases. Germline loops: CDR1 SQVTM, CDR2 ANQGSEA. The CDR3 covers 15 residues. Trimming at V came to 4 bases and at J to 0 bases, leaving 5 bases not matched to a gene. For the CDR3, the DNA is TGCAGCGTTGTTCAGGGGGATTCGAACACCGGGGAGCTGTTTTTT. Translated, it gives CSVVQGDSNTGELFF.

This clonotype was counted a few times. CDR3 sequence (DNA): TGTGCCAGCATCGGGCCCGGGACAGGGGAAACTGAAGCTTTCTTT. Protein product: CASIGPGTGETEAFF. The chain uses TRBV12-3 or TRBV12-4 and TRBJ1-1, with TRBD1 matching 10 bases. The J segment lost 5 bases and the V segment lost 7 bases, leaving 10 bases of the junction unmatched. This CDR3 spans 15 amino acids.

This chain links TRBV7-9 with TRBJ2-1, with 8 positions matching TRBD2. The CDR3 has 15 residues. The V gene's germline CDR1 is SEHNR and CDR2 FQNEAQ (reference sequence). With 2 bases clipped from V and 7 bases from J, the junction kept 7 bases outside the gene matches. The CDR3 loop reads CASSLTGGPSNEQFF. CDR3 sequence (DNA): TGTGCCAGCAGCTTAACGGGAGGGCCGTCAAATGAGCAGTTCTTC.

The rearrangement joins TRBV24-1 to TRBJ2-6, with 8 nucleotides matching TRBD1. Unmatched junction bases numbered 5, after V lost 3 bases and J lost 2 bases. The length of the CDR3 is 17 residues. Germline V gene sequence: CDR1 KGHDR, CDR2 SFDVKD. CDR3 sequence: CATSDMTGATGANVLTF. As DNA, the CDR3 is TGTGCCACCAGTGATATGACAGGGGCTACTGGGGCCAACGTCCTGACTTTC.

This clonotype has only a few counts. The chain uses TRBV7-9 and TRBJ2-2; 10 bases align to TRBD2. Germline V gives CDR1 SEHNR, CDR2 FQNEAQ (reference sequence). This CDR3 is built from 17 residues. V gave up 4 bases and J gave up 3 bases; unmatched junction bases: 8. The CDR3 DNA is TGTGCCAGCAGCTGGTCTAGCGGGAGAGCGGACACCGGGGAGCTGTTTTTT. Translation gives CASSWSSGRADTGELFF.

This clonotype was found a few times. The V gene is TRBV15, the J gene TRBJ2-4, with D possibly being TRBD2 (6 bases). Germline values: CDR1 LNHNV, CDR2 YYDKDF (reference sequence). Trimming cost V 0 bases and J 0 bases, with 9 bases left between them. This CDR3 is built from 16 residues. CDR3 DNA sequence: TGTGCCACCAGCAGAGACCGGGGACTAGCCAAAAACATTCAGTACTTC. Its protein is CATSRDRGLAKNIQYF.

V is TRBV7-9 and J is TRBJ2-7, with D uncertain. Trimming left V 8 bases short and J 0 bases short, with 11 bases between. In germline, CDR1 is SEHNR, CDR2 FQNEAQ (reference sequence). The CDR3 extends over 13 amino acids. The CDR3 nucleotides read TGTGCCAGCGCACACCTGGCCTCCTACGAGCAGTACTTC. Translation: CASAHLASYEQYF.

The gene calls are TRBV9 and TRBJ2-3; D is tentatively TRBD1 or TRBD2 (7 bases each). V shed 7 bases and J shed 1 base, with 13 bases lying between them. The CDR3 has 14 amino acids. Germline V gene data show CDR1 as SGDLS and CDR2 as YYNGEE. The CDR3 loop reads CASSGGGRTDTQYF. In DNA form, the CDR3 reads TGTGCCAGCTCAGGGGGGGGTCGCACAGATACGCAGTATTTT.

This chain links TRBV15 with TRBJ2-7; 7 bases map to TRBD2. Trimming took 4 bases from V and 2 from J; bases not matched to a gene: 11. This CDR3 is built from 16 residues. The germline gives CDR1 LNHNV, CDR2 YYDKDF (reference sequence). Here the CDR3 reads CATSIGWASGAYEQYF. The CDR3, as DNA: TGTGCCACCAGCATCGGGTGGGCTAGCGGAGCCTACGAGCAGTACTTC.

V gene TRBV3-1 combines with J gene TRBJ2-7; TRBD2 aligns across 12 bases. CDR1 and CDR2 from the germline V gene are LGHDT and YNNKEL (reference sequence). This CDR3 has 17 residues. The V segment lost 0 bases and the J segment 5 bases; nucleotides outside the gene matches: 8. CDR3 nucleotides: TGTGCCAGCAGCCAAGACCTAGCGGGAGGGCCCACCAACGAGCAGTACTTC. It translates to CASSQDLAGGPTNEQYF.

This clonotype came up a few times. The CDR3 DNA sequence: TGTGCCAGCAGCTTAGGGGATACCTTTGAAGGCAATGAGCAGTTCTTC. As protein: CASSLGDTFEGNEQFF. This chain links TRBV7-3 with TRBJ2-1; D remains ambiguous. V dropped 2 bases and J dropped 6 bases, with 17 bases sitting between them. Germline CDR1 and CDR2: SGHTA and FQGTGA. This CDR3 contains 16 residues.

This clonotype has just a few counts. The rearrangement links TRBV11-2 to TRBJ2-7; 11 bases are a match to TRBD2. V lost 6 bases and J lost 7; bases outside the gene matches: 11. Germline loops: CDR1 SGHAT, CDR2 FQNNGV. CDR3 length equals 15 residues. The CDR3 nucleotides read TGTGCCAGCAGGATTAGCGGGAGGGCCAGGTATGAGCAGTACTTC. Translating gives CASRISGRARYEQYF. The full variable domain, rest sourced from reference TRBV11-2 and TRBJ2-7, is EAGVAQSPRYKIIEKRQSVAFWCNPISGHATLYWYQQILGQGPKLLIQFQNNGVVDDSQLPKDRFSAERLKGVDSTLKIQPAKLEDSAVYLCASRISGRARYEQYFGPGTRLTVT.

The chain carries TRBV7-9 and TRBJ2-5, with D tentatively TRBD2 (5 bases). The CDR3 spans 16 residues. Trimming cost V 1 base and J 5 bases, with 17 bases left between them. The germline V gene has CDR1 SEHNR and CDR2 FQNEAQ (reference sequence). CDR3 sequence: CASSLGPPRRRETQYF. For the CDR3, the DNA is TGTGCCAGCAGCTTAGGGCCCCCGAGGAGGCGGGAGACCCAGTACTTC. The full variable domain, in which reference TRBV7-9 and TRBJ2-5 provide the parts outside the CDR3, is DTGVSQNPRHKITKRGQNVTFRCDPISEHNRLYWYRQTLGQGPEFLTYFQNEAQLEKSRLLSDRFSAERPKGSFSTLEIQRTEQGDSAMYLCASSLGPPRRRETQYFGPGTRLLVL.

The genes are TRBV6-5 and TRBJ2-7; D perhaps matches TRBD1 (6 bases). Trimming shortened V by 2 bases and J by 3 bases, and 11 bases separated the two germline ends. CDR3 length: 14 amino acids. Germline assignment: CDR1 MNHEY and CDR2 SVGAGI. CDR3 nucleotide sequence: TGTGCCAGCAGTTACGACAGGAAAAACTACGAGCAGTACTTC. Its protein product is CASSYDRKNYEQYF.

This clonotype has more than one count but fewer than ten. The chain combines TRBV7-9 with TRBJ2-7, with TRBD2 matching over 10 bases. This CDR3 spans 16 amino acids. From germline, CDR1 is SEHNR and CDR2 FQNEAQ (reference sequence). The junction had 10 bases not matched to a gene; V was cut back by 5 bases and J by 3 bases. Written as DNA, the CDR3 is TGTGCCAGCAGCACTAGTCCCCTAGCGGGAGTCTACGAGCAGTACTTC. This encodes CASSTSPLAGVYEQYF.

The CDR3 DNA follows: TGTGCCAGCAGAGGGGACAGGGGGCGGCCCGTCACAGATACGCAGTATTTT. Translated, it gives CASRGDRGRPVTDTQYF. The rearrangement joins TRBV28 to TRBJ2-3, with 12 bases identical to TRBD1. The CDR3 has 17 amino acids. CDR1 MDHEN and CDR2 SYDVKM come from the germline V gene. The ends lost 6 bases at V and 2 bases at J; junction bases unmatched: 9.

This chain joins TRBV10-3 and TRBJ2-3, with TRBD2 identical over 9 bases. CDR3 length: 20 residues. V lost 2 bases and J lost 2; bases outside the gene matches: 17. Germline values: CDR1 ENHRY, CDR2 SYGVKD. The CDR3 DNA sequence: TGTGCCATCAGTGAGCCGCCCCTAGCGGGACACCCAGGGCACACAGATACGCAGTATTTT. Translation gives CAISEPPLAGHPGHTDTQYF.

This clonotype was detected ten times or more. The chain has TRBV27 and TRBJ2-1; TRBD1 might be the D (6 bases). The CDR3 totals 17 residues. The V end lost 3 bases, the J end lost 0 bases, and 15 bases lay between the germline ends. Germline lookup yields CDR1 MNHEY and CDR2 SMNVEV (reference sequence). The CDR3 here is CASSLVRDIRSYNEQFF. In DNA form, the CDR3 reads TGTGCCAGCAGTTTGGTAAGGGACATCCGCTCCTACAATGAGCAGTTCTTC.

This clonotype was counted only a few times. CDR3 region: CSATEGAPYEQYF. CDR3 coding DNA: TGCAGTGCTACGGAGGGCGCACCCTACGAGCAGTACTTC. The chain combines TRBV20-1 with TRBJ2-7, with D perhaps TRBD2 (6 bases). Per the germline V gene, CDR1 is DFQATT and CDR2 is SNEGSKA (reference sequence). V was trimmed by 4 bases and J by 2 bases, leaving 12 bases between them. This CDR3 is built from 13 residues.